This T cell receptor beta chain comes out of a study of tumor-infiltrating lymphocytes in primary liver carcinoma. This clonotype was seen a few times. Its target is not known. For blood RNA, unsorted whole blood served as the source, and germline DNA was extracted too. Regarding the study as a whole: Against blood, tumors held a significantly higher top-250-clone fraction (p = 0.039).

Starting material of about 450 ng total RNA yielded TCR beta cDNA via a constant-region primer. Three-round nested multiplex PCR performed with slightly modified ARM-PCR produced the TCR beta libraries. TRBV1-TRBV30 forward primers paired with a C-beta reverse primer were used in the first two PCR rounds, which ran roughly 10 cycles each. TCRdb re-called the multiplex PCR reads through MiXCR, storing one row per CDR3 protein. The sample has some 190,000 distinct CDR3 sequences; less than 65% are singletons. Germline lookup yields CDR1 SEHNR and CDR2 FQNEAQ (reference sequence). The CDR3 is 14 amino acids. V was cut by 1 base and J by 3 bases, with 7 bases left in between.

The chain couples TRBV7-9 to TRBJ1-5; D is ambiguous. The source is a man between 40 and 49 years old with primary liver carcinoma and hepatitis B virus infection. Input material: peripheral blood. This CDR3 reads CASSLGGTNQPQHF. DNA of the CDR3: TGTGCCAGCAGCTTAGGGGGAACCAATCAGCCCCAGCATTTT.